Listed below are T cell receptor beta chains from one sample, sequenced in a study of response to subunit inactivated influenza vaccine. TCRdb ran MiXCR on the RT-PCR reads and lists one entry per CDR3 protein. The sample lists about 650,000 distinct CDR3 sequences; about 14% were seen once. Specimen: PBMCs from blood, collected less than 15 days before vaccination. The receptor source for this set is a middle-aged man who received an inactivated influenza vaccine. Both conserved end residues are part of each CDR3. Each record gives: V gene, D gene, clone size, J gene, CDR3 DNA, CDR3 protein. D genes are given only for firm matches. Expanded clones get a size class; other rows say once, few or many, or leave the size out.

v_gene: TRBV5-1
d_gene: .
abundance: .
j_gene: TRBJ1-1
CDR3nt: TGCGCCAGCAGCTCCGAGACCGGGACCCCGCTTTTCACTGAAGCTTTCTTT
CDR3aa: CASSSETGTPLFTEAFF

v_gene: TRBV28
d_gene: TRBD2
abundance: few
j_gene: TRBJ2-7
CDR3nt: TGTGCCAGCAGTTTCCCTGGACTAGCGGGAGAACCCTACGAGCAGTACTTC
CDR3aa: CASSFPGLAGEPYEQYF

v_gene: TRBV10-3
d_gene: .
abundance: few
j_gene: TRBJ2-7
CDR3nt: TGTGCCATCAGTGAGGTTGGTGCCTACGAGCAGTACTTC
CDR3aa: CAISEVGAYEQYF

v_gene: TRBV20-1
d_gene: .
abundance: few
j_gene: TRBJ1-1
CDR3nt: TGCAGTGCTAGAAACCCTATCCCGGGTAAGAACACTGAAGCTTTCTTT
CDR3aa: CSARNPIPGKNTEAFF

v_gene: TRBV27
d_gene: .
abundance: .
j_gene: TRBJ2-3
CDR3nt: TGTGCCAGCAGCCATAGTAGCTCAGATACGCAGTATTTT
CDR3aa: CASSHSSSDTQYF

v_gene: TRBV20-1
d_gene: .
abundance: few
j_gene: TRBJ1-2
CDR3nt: TGCAGTGCTAGAGCCTACAGGCTCCAGGATGGCTACACCTTC
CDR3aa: CSARAYRLQDGYTF

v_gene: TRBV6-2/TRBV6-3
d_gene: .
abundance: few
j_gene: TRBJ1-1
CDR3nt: TGTGCCAGCAGTTACCTGCTGGGGATGAACACTGAAGCTTTCTTT
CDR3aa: CASSYLLGMNTEAFF

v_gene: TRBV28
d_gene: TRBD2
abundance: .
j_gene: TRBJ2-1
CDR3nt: TGTGCCAGCAGTATGGACCTAGTAGGACTAGCGACATCCAGCTCCTACAATGAGCAGTTCTTC
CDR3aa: CASSMDLVGLATSSSYNEQFF

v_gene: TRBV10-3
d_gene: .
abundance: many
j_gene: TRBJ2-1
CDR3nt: TGTGCCATCAGTGAGCCTAGTGGCTTCTCCTACAATGAGCAGTTCTTC
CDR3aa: CAISEPSGFSYNEQFF

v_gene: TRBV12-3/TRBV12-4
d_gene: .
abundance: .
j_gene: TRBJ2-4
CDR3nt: TGTGCCAGCAGTTTAGCTTCGACTGTTATAGCCAAAAACATTCAGTACTTC
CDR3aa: CASSLASTVIAKNIQYF

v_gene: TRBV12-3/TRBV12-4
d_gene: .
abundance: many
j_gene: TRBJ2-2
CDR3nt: TGTGCCAGCAGGCTAAGTAACACCGGGGAGCTGTTTTTT
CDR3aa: CASRLSNTGELFF

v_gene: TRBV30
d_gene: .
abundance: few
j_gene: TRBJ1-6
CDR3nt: TGTGCCTGGAGTCCACGGGGCACCTATAATTCACCCCTCCACTTT
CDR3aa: CAWSPRGTYNSPLHF

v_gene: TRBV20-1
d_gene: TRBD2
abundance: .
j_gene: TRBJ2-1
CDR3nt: TGCAGTGCTAGAGGGGGACTAGCGGGAGGGTCCTACAATGAGCAGTTCTTC
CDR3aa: CSARGGLAGGSYNEQFF

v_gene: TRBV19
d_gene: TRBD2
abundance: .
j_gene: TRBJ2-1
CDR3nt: TGTGCCAGTAGGACGGTAGGGACTAACAATGAGCAGTTCTTC
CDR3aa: CASRTVGTNNEQFF

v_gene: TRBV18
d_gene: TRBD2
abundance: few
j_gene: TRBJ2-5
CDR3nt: TGTGCCAGCTCACCACTGGCTAGCGGAATGGAGGAGACCCAGTACTTC
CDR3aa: CASSPLASGMEETQYF

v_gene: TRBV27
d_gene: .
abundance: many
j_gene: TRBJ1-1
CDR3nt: TGTGCCAGCAGTTTATCGATATGGGCGAACACTGAAGCTTTCTTT
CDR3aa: CASSLSIWANTEAFF

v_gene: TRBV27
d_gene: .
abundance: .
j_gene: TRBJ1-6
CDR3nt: TGTGCCAGCAGTTCAACCGTTTACTCCTATAATTCACCCCTCCACTTT
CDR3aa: CASSSTVYSYNSPLHF

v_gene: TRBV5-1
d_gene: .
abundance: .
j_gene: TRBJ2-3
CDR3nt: TGCGCCAGCAGCGGAACACCGGGACGGTCCCGAGGCGATACGCAGTATTTT
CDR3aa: CASSGTPGRSRGDTQYF

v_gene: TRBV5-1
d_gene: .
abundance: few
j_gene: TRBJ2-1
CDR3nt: TGCGCCAGCAGCGGGTCTACCTACAATGAGCAGTTCTTC
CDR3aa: CASSGSTYNEQFF

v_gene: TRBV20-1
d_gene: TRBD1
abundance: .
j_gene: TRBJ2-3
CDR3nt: TGCAGTGGCGGACAGGGGGGCACAGATACGCAGTATTTT
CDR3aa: CSGGQGGTDTQYF

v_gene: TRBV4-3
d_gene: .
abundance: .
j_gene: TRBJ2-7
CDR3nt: TGCGCCAGCAGCCAAGACGCTACACAATACGAGCAGTACTTC
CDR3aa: CASSQDATQYEQYF

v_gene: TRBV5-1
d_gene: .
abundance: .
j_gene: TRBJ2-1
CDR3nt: TGCGCCAGCAGCTTCCGGCAGACCAACAATGAGCAGTTCTTC
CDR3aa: CASSFRQTNNEQFF

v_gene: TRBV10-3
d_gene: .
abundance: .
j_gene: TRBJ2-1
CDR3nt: TGTGCCACTATAGGAACCTCCTACAATGAGCAGTTCTTC
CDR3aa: CATIGTSYNEQFF

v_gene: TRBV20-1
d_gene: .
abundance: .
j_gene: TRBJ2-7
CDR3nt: TGCAGTGCTAGGATTAGAGGGGGTTCCTACGAGCAGTACTTC
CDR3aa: CSARIRGGSYEQYF

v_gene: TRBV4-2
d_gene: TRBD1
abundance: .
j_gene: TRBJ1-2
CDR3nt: TGTGCCAGCAGCCAAGGGGACAGGGGCGGGTATGGCTACACCTTC
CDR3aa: CASSQGDRGGYGYTF